This TCR beta chain emerged from a study of cytomegalovirus exposure and HLA in healthy donors. With 60 Vbeta and 13 Jbeta primers, the PCR was carried out. Data came from immunoSEQ multiplex PCR; TCRdb stores just in-frame clones and leaves some out. Among roughly 100,000 clones listed, 65% to 75% were seen once. The ends lost 4 bases at V and 2 bases at J; junction bases unmatched: 12. The CDR3 spans 17 residues. Germline values: CDR1 MNHEY, CDR2 SMNVEV (reference sequence). This clone has just a few counts. The sample taken for sequencing was PBMCs. This clonotype was sampled from a man between 40 and 49 years old in good health and CMV-seropositive. The chain couples TRBV27 to TRBJ2-7; 9 positions agree with TRBD1. The CDR3 is CASSSTGGVQFTYEQYF. The DNA of the CDR3 is TGTGCCAGCAGTTCAACAGGGGGCGTTCAGTTCACCTACGAGCAGTACTTC.